This T cell receptor (beta chain) was profiled in a study of cytomegalovirus exposure and HLA in healthy donors. Points from the study as a whole: The study reported that TCR beta sequences accurately predicted HLA-A and HLA-B alleles in most subjects.

In regard to this clone: Its antigen is not identified.

Both 60 Vbeta primers and 13 Jbeta primers went into the PCR. Data came from immunoSEQ multiplex PCR; TCRdb stores just in-frame clones and leaves some out. Among around 130,000 clones listed, 75% were seen once. This CDR3 spans 17 amino acids. The germline V gene encodes CDR1 MGHDK and CDR2 SYGVNS. Between the trimmed V and J ends, which lost 1 base and 4 bases, there was a span of 16 bases. Sequencing used PBMCs. This clonotype was sampled from a woman in her forties in good health and CMV-seropositive. The chain joins TRBV25-1 to TRBJ2-2, with D possibly TRBD1 on 6 matching bases. The DNA of the CDR3 is TGTGCCAGCAGTGAATCGATGGCAGGGGAAAGCACCGGGGAGCTGTTTTTT. It yields the protein CASSESMAGESTGELFF.